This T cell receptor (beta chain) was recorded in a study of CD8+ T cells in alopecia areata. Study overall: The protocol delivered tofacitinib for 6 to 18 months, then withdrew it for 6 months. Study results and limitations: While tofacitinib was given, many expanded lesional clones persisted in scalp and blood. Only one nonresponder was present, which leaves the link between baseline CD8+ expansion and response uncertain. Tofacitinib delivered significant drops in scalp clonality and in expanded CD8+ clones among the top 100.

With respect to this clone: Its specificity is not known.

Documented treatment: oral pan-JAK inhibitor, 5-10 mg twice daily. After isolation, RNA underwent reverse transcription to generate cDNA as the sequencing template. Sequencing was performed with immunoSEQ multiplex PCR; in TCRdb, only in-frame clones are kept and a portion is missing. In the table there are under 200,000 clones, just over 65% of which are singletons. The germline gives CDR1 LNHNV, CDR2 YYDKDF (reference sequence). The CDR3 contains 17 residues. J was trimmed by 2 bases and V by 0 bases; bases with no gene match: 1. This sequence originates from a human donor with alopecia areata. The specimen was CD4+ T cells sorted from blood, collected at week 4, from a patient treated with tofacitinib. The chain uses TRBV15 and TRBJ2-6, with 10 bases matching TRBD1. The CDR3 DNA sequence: TGTGCCACCAGCAGAGAGGGACAGGGGACTGGGGCCAACGTCCTGACTTTC. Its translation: CATSREGQGTGANVLTF.